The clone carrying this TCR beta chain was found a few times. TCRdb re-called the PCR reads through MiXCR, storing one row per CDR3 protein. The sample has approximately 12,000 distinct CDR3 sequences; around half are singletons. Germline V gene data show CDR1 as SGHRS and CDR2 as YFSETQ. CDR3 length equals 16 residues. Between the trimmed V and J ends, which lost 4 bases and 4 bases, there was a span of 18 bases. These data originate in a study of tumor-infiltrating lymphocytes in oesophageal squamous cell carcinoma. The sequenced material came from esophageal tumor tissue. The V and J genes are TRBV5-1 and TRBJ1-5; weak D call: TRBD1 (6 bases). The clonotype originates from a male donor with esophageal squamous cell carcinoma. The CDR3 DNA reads TGCGCCAGCAGCCCGGGCCTCAACAGGGTAAATCAGCCCCAGCATTTT. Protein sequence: CASSPGLNRVNQPQHF.